Presented here are 7 T cell receptor beta chains from one specimen sequenced in a study of cytomegalovirus exposure and HLA in healthy donors. PCR employed 60 Vbeta and 13 Jbeta primers. Sequencing was performed with immunoSEQ multiplex PCR; in TCRdb, only in-frame clones are kept and a portion is missing. This table holds roughly 140,000 clones, approximately 81% found once. Sequencing was performed on PBMCs. The receptor source for this set is a woman in her thirties or forties in good health and CMV-seropositive.

V and J are TRBV30 and TRBJ2-3; 9 nucleotides match TRBD2. Germline CDR1 is GTSNPN and CDR2 is SVGIG (reference sequence). The CDR3 runs 15 residues. The V segment lost 2 bases and the J segment 2 bases; nucleotides outside the gene matches: 5. CDR3 nucleotides: TGTGCCTGGAGTAAAGCTAGCGGGGTCACAGATACGCAGTATTTT. As protein: CAWSKASGVTDTQYF.

This chain connects TRBV28 to TRBJ1-2; a weak D match, TRBD1 (5 bases). Deletions cut 5 bases from V and 4 bases from J, with 11 bases between. This CDR3 spans 13 amino acids. Germline V gives CDR1 MDHEN, CDR2 SYDVKM. The CDR3 is CASSQGGTYGYTF. CDR3 DNA sequence: TGTGCCAGCAGTCAGGGCGGGACCTATGGCTACACCTTC.

Note on this clone: Other DNA sequences in the sample encode the same CDR3. The gene calls are TRBV19 and TRBJ2-2; maybe TRBD1 (5 bases). V shed 4 bases and J shed 4 bases, with 10 bases lying between them. Germline V gene lookup returns CDR1 LNHDA and CDR2 SQIVND (reference sequence). This CDR3 is built from 14 residues. DNA of the CDR3: TGTGCCAGTAGTAATCAGGGTTCCACCGGGGAGCTGTTTTTT. This codes for CASSNQGSTGELFF.

J is TRBJ2-7 and V is TRBV9; D is possibly TRBD1 (6 bases). With 4 bases removed from V and 4 bases from J, the gap between germline ends came to 15 bases. In germline, CDR1 is SGDLS, CDR2 YYNGEE. This CDR3 is built from 14 residues. The CDR3 DNA follows: TGTGCCAGCAGCCTCGGACAGTTACAGTACGAGCAGTACTTC. Residues: CASSLGQLQYEQYF.

The chain carries TRBV19 and TRBJ1-2; 8 bases agree with TRBD1. J lost 6 bases, V lost 11 bases, and 11 bases had no gene match. Germline lookup yields CDR1 LNHDA and CDR2 SQIVND (reference sequence). The CDR3 contains 13 residues. The CDR3 loop is CAGSTTGENGYTF. The CDR3 bases are TGTGCCGGGAGTACGACAGGGGAAAATGGCTACACCTTC.

This clone occurred a few times. The V and J genes are TRBV7-2 and TRBJ1-2; the match to TRBD1 covers 9 bases. Germline assignment: CDR1 SGHTA and CDR2 FQGNSA. J was trimmed by 7 bases and V by 5 bases; bases with no gene match: 5. The CDR3 totals 13 residues. For the CDR3, the DNA is TGTGCCAGCAGCGCTAGACAGGGGGGTGGCTACACCTTC. Amino acids: CASSARQGGGYTF. Full variable domain (outside the CDR3, taken from reference TRBV7-2 and TRBJ1-2): GAGVSQSPSNKVTEKGKDVELRCDPISGHTALYWYRQSLGQGLEFLIYFQGNSAPDKSGLPSDRFSAERTGGSVSTLTIQRTQQEDSAVYLCASSARQGGGYTFGSGTRLTVV.

A note on this clone: Other DNA sequences in this sample translate to the same CDR3. CDR3: CASSVAGTSYEQYF. The CDR3 region has the DNA TGTGCCAGCAGCGTAGCGGGTACCTCCTACGAGCAGTACTTC. V usage is TRBV9 and J usage is TRBJ2-7; no definite D call. Germline V gives CDR1 SGDLS, CDR2 YYNGEE. V lost 0 bases and J lost 0, with 7 bases in between. The CDR3 runs to 14 residues.